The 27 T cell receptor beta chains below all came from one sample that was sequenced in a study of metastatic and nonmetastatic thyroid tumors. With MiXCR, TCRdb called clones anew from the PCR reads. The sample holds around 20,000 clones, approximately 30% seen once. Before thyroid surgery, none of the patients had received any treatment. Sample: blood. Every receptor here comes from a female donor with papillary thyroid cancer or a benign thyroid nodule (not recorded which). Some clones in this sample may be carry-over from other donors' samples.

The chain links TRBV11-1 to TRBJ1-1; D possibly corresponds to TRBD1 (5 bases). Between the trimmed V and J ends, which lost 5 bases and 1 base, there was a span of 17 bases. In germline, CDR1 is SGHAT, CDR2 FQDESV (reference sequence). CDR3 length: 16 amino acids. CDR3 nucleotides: TGTGCCAGCAGCCCAGCCGAGGGACCCAGGAACACTGAAGCTTTCTTT. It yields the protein CASSPAEGPRNTEAFF.

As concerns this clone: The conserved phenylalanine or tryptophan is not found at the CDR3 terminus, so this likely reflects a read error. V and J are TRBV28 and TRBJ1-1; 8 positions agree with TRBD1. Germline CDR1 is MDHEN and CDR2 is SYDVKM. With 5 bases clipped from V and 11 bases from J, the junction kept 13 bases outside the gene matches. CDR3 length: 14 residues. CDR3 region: CASSETVTGDRAFL. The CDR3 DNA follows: TGTGCCAGCAGTGAAACCGTGACAGGGGATCGGGCTTTCCTT.

The CDR3 bases are TGCGCCAGCAGCTTGGGGACTATCAACGAGCAGTACTTC. Protein: CASSLGTINEQYF. The chain links TRBV5-1 to TRBJ2-7; TRBD2 is a possible D gene (6 bases). CDR3 length: 13 amino acids. V was trimmed by 0 bases and J by 5 bases, leaving 9 bases between them. Looked up from germline, CDR1 is SGHRS and CDR2 is YFSETQ.

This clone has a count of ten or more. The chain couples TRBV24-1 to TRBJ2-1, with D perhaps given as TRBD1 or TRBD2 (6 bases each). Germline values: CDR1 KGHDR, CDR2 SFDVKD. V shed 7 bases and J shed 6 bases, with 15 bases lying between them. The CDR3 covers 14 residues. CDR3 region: CATRAGRGVNEQFF. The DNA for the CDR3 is TGTGCCACCAGGGCGGGAAGGGGGGTCAATGAGCAGTTCTTC.

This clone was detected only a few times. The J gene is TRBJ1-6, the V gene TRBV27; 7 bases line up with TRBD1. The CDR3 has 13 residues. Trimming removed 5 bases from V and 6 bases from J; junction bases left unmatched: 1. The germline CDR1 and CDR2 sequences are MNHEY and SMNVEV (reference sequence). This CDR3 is CASSRQGNSPLHF. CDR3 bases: TGTGCCAGCAGTCGACAGGGTAATTCACCCCTCCACTTT.

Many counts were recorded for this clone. The CDR3 protein is CASSLELASYEQYF. The CDR3 DNA sequence: TGTGCCAGCAGCTTGGAACTAGCATCTTACGAGCAGTACTTC. This chain connects TRBV5-4 to TRBJ2-7; the D gene is possibly TRBD2 (6 bases). The CDR3 loop spans 14 amino acids. V gave up 0 bases and J gave up 4 bases, with 11 bases separating them. Germline V CDR1 and CDR2: SGHNT, YYREEE (reference sequence). The full variable domain, in which reference TRBV5-4 and TRBJ2-7 provide the parts outside the CDR3, is ETGVTQSPTHLIKTRGQQVTLRCSSQSGHNTVSWYQQALGQGPQFIFQYYREEENGRGNFPPRFSGLQFPNYSSELNVNALELDDSALYLCASSLELASYEQYFGPGTRLTVT.

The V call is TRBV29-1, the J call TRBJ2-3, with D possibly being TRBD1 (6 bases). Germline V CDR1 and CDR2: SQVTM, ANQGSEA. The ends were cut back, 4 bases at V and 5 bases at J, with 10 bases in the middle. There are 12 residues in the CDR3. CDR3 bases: TGCAGCGTTGGGGGGCTTAGAGATACGCAGTATTTT. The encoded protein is CSVGGLRDTQYF.

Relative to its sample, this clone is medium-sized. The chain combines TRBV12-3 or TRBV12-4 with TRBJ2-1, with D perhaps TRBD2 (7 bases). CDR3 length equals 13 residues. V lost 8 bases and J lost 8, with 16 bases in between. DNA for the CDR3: TGTGCCAGCGGGGGCGGGGGTGGTGATGAGCAGTTCTTC. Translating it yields CASGGGGGDEQFF.

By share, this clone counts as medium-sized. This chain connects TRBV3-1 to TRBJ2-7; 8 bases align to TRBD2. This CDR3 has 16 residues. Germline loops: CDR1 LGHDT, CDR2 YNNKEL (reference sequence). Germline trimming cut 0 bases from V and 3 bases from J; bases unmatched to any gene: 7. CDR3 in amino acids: CASSQDSSSGSYEQYF. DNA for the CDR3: TGTGCCAGCAGCCAAGACTCATCCAGCGGGAGCTACGAGCAGTACTTC.

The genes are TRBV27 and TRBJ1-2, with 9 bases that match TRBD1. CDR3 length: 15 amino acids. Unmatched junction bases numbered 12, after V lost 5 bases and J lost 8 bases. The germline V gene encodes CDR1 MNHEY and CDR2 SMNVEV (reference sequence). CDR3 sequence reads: CASSRTPGQGFGYTF. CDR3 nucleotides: TGTGCCAGCAGTAGAACACCGGGACAGGGATTCGGCTACACCTTC.

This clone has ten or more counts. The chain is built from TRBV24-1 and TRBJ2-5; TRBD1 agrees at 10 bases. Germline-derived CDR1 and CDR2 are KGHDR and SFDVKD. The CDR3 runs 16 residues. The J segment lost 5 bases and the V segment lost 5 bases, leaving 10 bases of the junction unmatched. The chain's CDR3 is CATSAADRGLGETQYF. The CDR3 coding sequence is TGTGCCACCAGTGCCGCAGACAGGGGGCTCGGGGAGACCCAGTACTTC.

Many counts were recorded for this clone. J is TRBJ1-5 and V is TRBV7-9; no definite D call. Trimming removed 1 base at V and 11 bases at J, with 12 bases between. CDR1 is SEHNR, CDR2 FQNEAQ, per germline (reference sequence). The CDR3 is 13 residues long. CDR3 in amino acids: CASSLVASETQHF. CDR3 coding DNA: TGTGCCAGCAGCTTAGTAGCTTCAGAGACCCAGCATTTT.

The CDR3 DNA reads TGCAGTGCTAGAAAGGGTACAAGCAATCAGCCCCAGCATTTT. Residues: CSARKGTSNQPQHF. The V and J genes are TRBV20-1 and TRBJ1-5; D gene uncertain. Germline CDR1 reads DFQATT; CDR2 reads SNEGSKA (reference sequence). V was pared by 2 bases and J by 1 base, with 9 bases between. CDR3 size: 14 residues.

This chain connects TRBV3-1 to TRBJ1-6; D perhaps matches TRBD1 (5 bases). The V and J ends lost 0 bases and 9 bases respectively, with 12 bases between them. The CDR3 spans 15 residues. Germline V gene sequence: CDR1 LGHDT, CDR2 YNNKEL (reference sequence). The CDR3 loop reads CASSQDPGGVSPLHF. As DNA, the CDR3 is TGTGCCAGCAGCCAAGATCCCGGGGGTGTTTCACCCCTCCACTTT.

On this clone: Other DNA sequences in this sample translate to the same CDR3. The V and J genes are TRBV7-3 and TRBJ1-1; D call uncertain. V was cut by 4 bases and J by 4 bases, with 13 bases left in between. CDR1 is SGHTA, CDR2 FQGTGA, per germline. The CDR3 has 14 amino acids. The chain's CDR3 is CASSWGASGTEAFF. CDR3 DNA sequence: TGTGCCAGCAGCTGGGGAGCGAGCGGCACTGAAGCTTTCTTT.

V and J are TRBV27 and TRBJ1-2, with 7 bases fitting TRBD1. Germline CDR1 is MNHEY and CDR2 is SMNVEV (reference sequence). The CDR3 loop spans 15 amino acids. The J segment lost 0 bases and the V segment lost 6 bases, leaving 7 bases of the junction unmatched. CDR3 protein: CASRASGTANYGYTF. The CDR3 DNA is TGTGCCAGCAGAGCCTCCGGGACAGCTAACTATGGCTACACCTTC.

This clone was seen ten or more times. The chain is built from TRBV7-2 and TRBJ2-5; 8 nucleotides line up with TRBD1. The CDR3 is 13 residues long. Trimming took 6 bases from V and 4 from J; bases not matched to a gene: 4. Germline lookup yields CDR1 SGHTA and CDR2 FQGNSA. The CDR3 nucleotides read TGTGCCAGCAGACAGGGGGGAGGAGAGACCCAGTACTTC. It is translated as CASRQGGGETQYF.

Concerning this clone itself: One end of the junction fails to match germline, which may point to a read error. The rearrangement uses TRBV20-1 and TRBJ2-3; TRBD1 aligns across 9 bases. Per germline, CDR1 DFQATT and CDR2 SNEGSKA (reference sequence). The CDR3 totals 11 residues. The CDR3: CSARWDREQHF. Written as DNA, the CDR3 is TGCAGTGCTAGATGGGACAGGGAACAACATTTT.

CDR3 region: CASSPALGNEQFF. In DNA form, the CDR3 reads TGTGCCAGCAGTCCCGCCCTTGGGAATGAGCAGTTCTTC. This chain uses TRBV6-2 or TRBV6-3 with TRBJ2-1; no firm D call. Deletions cut 5 bases from V and 7 bases from J, with 12 bases between. Germline assignment: CDR1 MNHEY and CDR2 SVGEGT. This CDR3 region has 13 residues.

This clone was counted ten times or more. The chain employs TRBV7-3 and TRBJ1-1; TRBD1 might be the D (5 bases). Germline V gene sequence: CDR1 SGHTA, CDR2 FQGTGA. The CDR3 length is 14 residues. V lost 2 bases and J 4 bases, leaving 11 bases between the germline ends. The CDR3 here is CASSLFKGTTEAFF. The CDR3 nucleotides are TGTGCCAGCAGCTTATTCAAGGGGACCACTGAAGCTTTCTTT.

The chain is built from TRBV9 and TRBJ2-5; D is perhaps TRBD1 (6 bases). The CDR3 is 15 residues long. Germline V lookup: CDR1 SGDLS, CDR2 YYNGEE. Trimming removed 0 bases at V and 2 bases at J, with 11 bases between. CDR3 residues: CASSVGTDQQETQYF. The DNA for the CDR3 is TGTGCCAGCAGCGTAGGGACAGACCAACAAGAGACCCAGTACTTC. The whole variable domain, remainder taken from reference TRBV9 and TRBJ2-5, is DSGVTQTPKHLITATGQRVTLRCSPRSGDLSVYWYQQSLDQGLQFLIQYYNGEERAKGNILERFSAQQFPDLHSELNLSSLELGDSALYFCASSVGTDQQETQYFGPGTRLLVL.

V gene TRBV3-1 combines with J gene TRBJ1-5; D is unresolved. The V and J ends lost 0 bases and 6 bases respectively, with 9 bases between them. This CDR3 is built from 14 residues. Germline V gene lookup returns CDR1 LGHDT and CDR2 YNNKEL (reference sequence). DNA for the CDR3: TGTGCCAGCAGCCAAGATTCGGGGTCTCAGCCCCAGCATTTT. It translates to CASSQDSGSQPQHF.

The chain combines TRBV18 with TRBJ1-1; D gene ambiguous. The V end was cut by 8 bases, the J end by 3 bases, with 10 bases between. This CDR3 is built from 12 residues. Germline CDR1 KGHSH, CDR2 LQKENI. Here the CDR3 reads CASAHGDTEAFF. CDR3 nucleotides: TGTGCCAGCGCACATGGGGACACTGAAGCTTTCTTT. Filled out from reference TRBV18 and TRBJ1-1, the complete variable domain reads NAGVMQNPRHLVRRRGQEARLRCSPMKGHSHVYWYRQLPEEGLKFMVYLQKENIIDESGMPKERFSAEFPKEGPSILRIQQVVRGDSAAYFCASAHGDTEAFFGQGTRLTVV.

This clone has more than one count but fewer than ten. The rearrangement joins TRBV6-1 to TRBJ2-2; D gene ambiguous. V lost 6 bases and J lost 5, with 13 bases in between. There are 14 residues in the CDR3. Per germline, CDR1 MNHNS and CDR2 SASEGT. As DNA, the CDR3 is TGTGCCAGCAGGGGGTCAAGTGGGACCGGGGAGCTGTTTTTT. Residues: CASRGSSGTGELFF.

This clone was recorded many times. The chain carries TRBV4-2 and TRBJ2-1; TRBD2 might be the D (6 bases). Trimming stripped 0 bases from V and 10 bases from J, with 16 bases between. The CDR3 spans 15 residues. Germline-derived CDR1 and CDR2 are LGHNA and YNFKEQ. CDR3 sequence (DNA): TGTGCCAGCAGCCAAGAAGGATGGACTACCTTAGAGCAGTTCTTC. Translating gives CASSQEGWTTLEQFF.

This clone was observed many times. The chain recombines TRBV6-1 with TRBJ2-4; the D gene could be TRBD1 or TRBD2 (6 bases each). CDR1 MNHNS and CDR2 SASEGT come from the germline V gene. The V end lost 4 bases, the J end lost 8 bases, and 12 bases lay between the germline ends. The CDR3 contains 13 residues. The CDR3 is CASSAGEVDIQYF. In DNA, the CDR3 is TGTGCCAGCAGTGCAGGGGAGGTTGACATTCAGTACTTC.

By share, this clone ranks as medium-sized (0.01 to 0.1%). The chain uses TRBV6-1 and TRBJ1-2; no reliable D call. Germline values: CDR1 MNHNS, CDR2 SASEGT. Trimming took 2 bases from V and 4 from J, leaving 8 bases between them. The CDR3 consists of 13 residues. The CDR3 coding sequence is TGTGCCAGCAGTGAAACGTCGCGCTATGGCTACACCTTC. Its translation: CASSETSRYGYTF.